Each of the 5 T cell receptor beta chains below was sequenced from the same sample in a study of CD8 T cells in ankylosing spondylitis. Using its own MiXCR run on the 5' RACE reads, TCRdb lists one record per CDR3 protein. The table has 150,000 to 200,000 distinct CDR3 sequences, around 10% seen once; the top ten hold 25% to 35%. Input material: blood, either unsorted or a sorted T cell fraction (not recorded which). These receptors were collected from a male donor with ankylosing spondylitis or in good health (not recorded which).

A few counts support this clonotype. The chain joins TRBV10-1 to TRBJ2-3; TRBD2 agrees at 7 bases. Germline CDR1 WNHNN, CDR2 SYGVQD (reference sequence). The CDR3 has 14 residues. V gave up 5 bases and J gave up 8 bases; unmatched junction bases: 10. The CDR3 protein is CASSSGTGRGTQYF. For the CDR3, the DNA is TGCGCCAGCAGTAGCGGGACCGGGCGGGGTACGCAGTATTTT.

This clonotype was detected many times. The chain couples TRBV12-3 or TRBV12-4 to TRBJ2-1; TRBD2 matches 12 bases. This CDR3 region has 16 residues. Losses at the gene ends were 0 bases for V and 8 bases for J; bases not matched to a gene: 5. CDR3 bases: TGTGCCAGCAGTTTAGCCCTAGCGGGAGGGCCTTATGAGCAGTTCTTC. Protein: CASSLALAGGPYEQFF.

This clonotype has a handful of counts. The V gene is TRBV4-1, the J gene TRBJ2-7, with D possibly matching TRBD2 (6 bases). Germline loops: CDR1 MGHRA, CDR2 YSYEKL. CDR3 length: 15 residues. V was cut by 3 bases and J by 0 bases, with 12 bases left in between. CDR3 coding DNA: TGCGCCAGCAGCCACGGGAGCCTCAGCTCCTACGAGCAGTACTTC. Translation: CASSHGSLSSYEQYF.

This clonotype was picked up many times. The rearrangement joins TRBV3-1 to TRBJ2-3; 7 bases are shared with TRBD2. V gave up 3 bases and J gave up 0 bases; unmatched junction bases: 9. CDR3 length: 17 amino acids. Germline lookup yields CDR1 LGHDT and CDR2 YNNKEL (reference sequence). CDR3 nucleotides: TGTGCCAGCAGCCAGCCCTCGGGGGGATGGAGCACAGATACGCAGTATTTT. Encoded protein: CASSQPSGGWSTDTQYF.

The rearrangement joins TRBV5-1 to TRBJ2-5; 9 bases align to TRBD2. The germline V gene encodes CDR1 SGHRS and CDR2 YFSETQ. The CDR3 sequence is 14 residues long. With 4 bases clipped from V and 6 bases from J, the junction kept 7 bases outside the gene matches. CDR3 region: CASSLGLASKTQYF. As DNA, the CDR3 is TGCGCCAGCAGCCTAGGACTAGCGTCAAAGACCCAGTACTTC. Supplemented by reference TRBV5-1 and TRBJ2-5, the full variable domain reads KAGVTQTPRYLIKTRGQQVTLSCSPISGHRSVSWYQQTPGQGLQFLFEYFSETQRNKGNFPGRFSGRQFSNSRSEMNVSTLELGDSALYLCASSLGLASKTQYFGPGTRLLVL.